This T cell receptor beta chain was recorded in a study of blood T cell repertoires in COVID-19. The CDR3 length is 15 residues. Trimming took off 0 bases at V and 7 bases at J, with 15 bases between the two ends. Germline V gene sequence: CDR1 LGHNA, CDR2 YNFKEQ. Some clones are missing from TCRdb's copy, which holds only in-frame ones; the method was immunoSEQ multiplex PCR. The sample lists under 300,000 clones; about 91% were seen once. The V and J genes are TRBV4-2 and TRBJ1-2; tentatively, D is TRBD1 (6 bases). The sequencing input was peripheral blood. The sequence derives from a middle-aged woman who had recovered from COVID-19. The CDR3 DNA sequence: TGTGCCAGCAGCCAAGATGGGGGGGCGGTCTCTGGCTACACCTTC. Protein: CASSQDGGAVSGYTF.